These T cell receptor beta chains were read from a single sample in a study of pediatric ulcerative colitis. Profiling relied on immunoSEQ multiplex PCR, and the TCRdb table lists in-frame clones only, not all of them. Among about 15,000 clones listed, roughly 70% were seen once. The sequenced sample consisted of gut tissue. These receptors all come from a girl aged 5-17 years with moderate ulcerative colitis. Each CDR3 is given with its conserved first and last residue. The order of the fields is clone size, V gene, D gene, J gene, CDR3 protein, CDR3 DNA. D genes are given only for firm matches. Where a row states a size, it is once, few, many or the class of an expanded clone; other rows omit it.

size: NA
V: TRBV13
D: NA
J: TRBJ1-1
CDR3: CASSEGSGRTEAFF
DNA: TGTGCCAGCAGCGAAGGGTCTGGGAGAACTGAAGCTTTCTTT

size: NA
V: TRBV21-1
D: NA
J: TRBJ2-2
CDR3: CASSKAKRANTGELFF
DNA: TGTGCCAGCAGCAAAGCGAAGCGGGCCAACACCGGGGAGCTGTTTTTT

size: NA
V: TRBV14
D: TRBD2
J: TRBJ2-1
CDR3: CASSEAHVLAGYNEQFF
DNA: TGTGCCAGCAGCGAAGCACATGTATTAGCGGGGTACAATGAGCAGTTCTTC

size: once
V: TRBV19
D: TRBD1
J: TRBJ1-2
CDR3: CASKQQGALGHLHGYTF
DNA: TGTGCCAGTAAACAACAGGGGGCGTTGGGTCATCTTCATGGCTACACCTTC

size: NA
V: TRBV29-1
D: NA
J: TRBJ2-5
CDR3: CSVEGLEETQYF
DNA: TGCAGCGTTGAAGGCCTAGAAGAGACCCAGTACTTC

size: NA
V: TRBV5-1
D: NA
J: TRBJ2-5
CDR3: CASSLEGGLSETQYF
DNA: TGCGCCAGCAGCTTGGAGGGGGGGCTCAGTGAGACCCAGTACTTC

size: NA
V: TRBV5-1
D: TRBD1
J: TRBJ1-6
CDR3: CASSRQGVQSSYNSPLHF
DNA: TGCGCCAGCAGCCGACAGGGGGTCCAGAGCTCCTATAATTCACCCCTCCACTTT

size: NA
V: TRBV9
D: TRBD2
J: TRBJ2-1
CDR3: CASSLLAGIYNEQFF
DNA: TGTGCCAGCAGCTTACTAGCGGGAATCTACAATGAGCAGTTCTTC

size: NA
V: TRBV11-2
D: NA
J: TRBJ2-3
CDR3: CASSLALRITLQPDTQYF
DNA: TGTGCCAGCAGCTTAGCCCTAAGAATTACCCTTCAGCCAGATACGCAGTATTTT

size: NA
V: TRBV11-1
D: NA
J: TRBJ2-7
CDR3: CASSPREYDYEQYF
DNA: TGTGCCAGCAGCCCCAGGGAATACGACTACGAGCAGTACTTC

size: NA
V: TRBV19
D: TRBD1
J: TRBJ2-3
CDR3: CASSKGQGATDTQYF
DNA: TGTGCCAGTAGTAAGGGACAGGGGGCGACAGATACGCAGTATTTT

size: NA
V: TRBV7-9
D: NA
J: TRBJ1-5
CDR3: CASSHGWEDQPQHF
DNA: TGTGCCAGCAGCCATGGGTGGGAGGATCAGCCCCAGCATTTT

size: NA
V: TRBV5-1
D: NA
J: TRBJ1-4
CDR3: CASSSGGTEKLFF
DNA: TGCGCCAGCAGCTCCGGAGGGACTGAAAAACTGTTTTTT

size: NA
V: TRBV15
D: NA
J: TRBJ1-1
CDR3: CATSPRKNTEAFF
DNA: TGTGCCACCAGCCCTCGAAAAAACACTGAAGCTTTCTTT

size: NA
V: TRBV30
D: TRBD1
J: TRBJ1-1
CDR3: CAWSDGTVNTEAFF
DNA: TGTGCCTGGAGTGATGGGACAGTGAACACTGAAGCTTTCTTT

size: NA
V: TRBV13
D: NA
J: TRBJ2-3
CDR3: CASSPPPEHTDTQYF
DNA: TGTGCCAGCAGCCCCCCACCCGAACACACAGATACGCAGTATTTT

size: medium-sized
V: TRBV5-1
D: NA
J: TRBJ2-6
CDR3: CASSLAGSGANVLTF
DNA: TGCGCCAGCAGCTTGGCGGGAAGTGGGGCCAACGTCCTGACTTTC

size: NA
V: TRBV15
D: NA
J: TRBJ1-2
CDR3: CATSRVPGTQYGYTF
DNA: TGTGCCACCAGCAGGGTACCAGGGACACAATATGGCTACACCTTC

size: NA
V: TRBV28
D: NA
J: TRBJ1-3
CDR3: CASTLPGNTIYF
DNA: TGTGCCAGCACCCTACCCGGAAACACCATATATTTT

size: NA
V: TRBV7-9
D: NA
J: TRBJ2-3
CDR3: CASSLAVGGSTDTQYF
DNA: TGTGCCAGCAGCTTAGCGGTGGGGGGAAGCACAGATACGCAGTATTTT

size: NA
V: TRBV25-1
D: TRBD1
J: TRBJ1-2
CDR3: CASSAPGQGYGYTF
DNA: TGTGCCAGCAGTGCTCCGGGACAGGGGTATGGCTACACCTTC

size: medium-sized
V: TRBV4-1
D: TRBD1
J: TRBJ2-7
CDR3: CASSQGTGLAYEQYF
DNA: TGCGCCAGCAGCCAAGGGACAGGGCTTGCCTACGAGCAGTACTTC